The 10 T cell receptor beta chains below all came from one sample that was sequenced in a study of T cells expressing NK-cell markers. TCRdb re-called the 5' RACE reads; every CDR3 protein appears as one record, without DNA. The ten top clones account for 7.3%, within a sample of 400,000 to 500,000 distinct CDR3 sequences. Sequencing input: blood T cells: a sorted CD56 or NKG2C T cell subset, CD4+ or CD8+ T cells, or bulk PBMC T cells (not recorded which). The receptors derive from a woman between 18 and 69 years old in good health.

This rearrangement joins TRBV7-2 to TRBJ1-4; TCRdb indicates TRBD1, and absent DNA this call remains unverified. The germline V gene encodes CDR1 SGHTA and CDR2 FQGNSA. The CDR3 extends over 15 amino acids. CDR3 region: CASTLGVRPNEKLFF.

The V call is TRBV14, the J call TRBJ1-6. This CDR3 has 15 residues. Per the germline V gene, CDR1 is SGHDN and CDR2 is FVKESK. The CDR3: CASSQDTLQNSPLHF.

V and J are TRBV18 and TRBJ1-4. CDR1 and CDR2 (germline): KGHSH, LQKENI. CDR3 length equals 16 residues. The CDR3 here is CASSPVASATNEKLFF.

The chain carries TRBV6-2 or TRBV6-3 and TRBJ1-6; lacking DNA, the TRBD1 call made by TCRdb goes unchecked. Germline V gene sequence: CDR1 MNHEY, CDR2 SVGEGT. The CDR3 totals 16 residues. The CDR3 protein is CASSYSTAGGYSPLHF.

CDR3 protein: CSLYGPGDIQYF. This chain links TRBV29-1 with TRBJ2-4; with no DNA, the TCRdb D assignment of TRBD1 cannot be verified. The length of the CDR3 is 12 residues. Germline V gives CDR1 SQVTM, CDR2 ANQGSEA.

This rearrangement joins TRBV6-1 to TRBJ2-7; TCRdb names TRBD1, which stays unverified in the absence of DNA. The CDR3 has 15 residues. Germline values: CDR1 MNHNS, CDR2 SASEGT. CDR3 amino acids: CASSPFNGGSYEQYF.

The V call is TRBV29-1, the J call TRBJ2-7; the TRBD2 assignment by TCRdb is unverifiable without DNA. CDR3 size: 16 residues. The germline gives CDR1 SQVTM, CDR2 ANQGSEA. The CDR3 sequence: CSVEEAGLAASYEQYF.

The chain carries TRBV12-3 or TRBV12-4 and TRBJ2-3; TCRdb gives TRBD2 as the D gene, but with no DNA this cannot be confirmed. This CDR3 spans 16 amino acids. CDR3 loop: CASTPLAGGSTDTQYF.

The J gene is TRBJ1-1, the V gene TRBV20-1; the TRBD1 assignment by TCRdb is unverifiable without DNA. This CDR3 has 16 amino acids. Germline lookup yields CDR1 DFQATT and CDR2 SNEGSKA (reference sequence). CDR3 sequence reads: CSARDAGAGGRPEAFF.

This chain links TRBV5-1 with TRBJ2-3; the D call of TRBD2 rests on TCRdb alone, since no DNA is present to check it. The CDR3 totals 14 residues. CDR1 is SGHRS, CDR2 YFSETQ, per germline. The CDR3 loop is CASSSELAPDTQYF.